What follows is one T cell receptor (beta chain) and its context. The sample originates from a study of blood T cell repertoires in COVID-19. The CDR3 runs to 15 residues. The table came from immunoSEQ multiplex PCR; TCRdb's copy has only in-frame clones and leaves some out. The sample contains about 140,000 clones, about 75% of which appear only once. The chain joins TRBV21-1 to TRBJ2-7; the tabulated D call, TRBD1, remains unverified against the DNA. TRBV21-1 is termed a pseudogene. The sample comprised PBMCs or T cells enriched from blood (not recorded which). The receptor was derived from a woman between 50 and 59 years old who had recovered from COVID-19. CDR3 region: CASSKPRDIAYEQYF. The CDR3 coding sequence is TGTGCCAGCAGCAAACCCCGGGACATCGCCTACGAGCAGTACTTC.